This T cell receptor (beta chain) was retrieved from a study of CD8+ T cells in alopecia areata (dated by TCRdb to 2016 to 2019). Background for the entire study: The treated patients took part in an open-label pilot trial in which moderate-to-severe alopecia areata was treated with oral tofacitinib at 5 to 10 mg twice daily. Amplification of TCRbeta CDR3 regions was done by immunoSEQ multiplex PCR using 35 Vbeta forward primers and 13 Jbeta reverse primers. In both human patients and the C3H/HeJ mouse model, the study applied high-throughput TCRbeta sequencing to look at T cell clonal expansion in alopecia areata. Scalp clonality was compared across normal scalp (n=4), patchy alopecia areata scalp (n=8), and alopecia totalis/universalis scalp (n=8). In humans, TCRbeta sequencing was performed on scalp tissue and on sorted CD4+ and CD8+ peripheral blood T cells from healthy controls and from patients with patchy or totalis/universalis alopecia areata. Tofacitinib-treated patients had biopsies at baseline and at 4 and 24 weeks of treatment, with a later scalp biopsy in several patients. RNA was extracted with the PAXgene miRNA kit for fixed scalp, the miRNeasy kit for PBMCs, and the RNeasy kit for mouse skin. Tofacitinib was given for 6 to 18 months, followed by 6 months of follow-up off drug to assess delayed response and recurrence. In treated patients, disease severity was measured using the SALT score, which gives the percentage of scalp surface area affected.

Study-wide conclusions, independent of this receptor: Shared TCR sequences between patients were less evident than in mice, which may be partly attributable to HLA diversity in the patient population. Tofacitinib significantly decreased scalp clonality and the number of expanded CD8+ clones among the top 100 scalp clones. Compared with normal scalp, lesional scalp, particularly in alopecia totalis/universalis, had higher clonality and more expanded CD8+ clones, which suggests antigenic drive. The treated cohort was small, with a single nonresponder, so links between baseline CD8+ expansion and response need larger studies. Many expanded lesional clones were found to persist in scalp and blood during tofacitinib treatment, and relapse after treatment cessation may be partly explained by this persistence. Unlike mouse skin, which is dominated by gammadelta T cells, normal human skin has resident alphabeta T cells that are also sequenced, and this complicates analysis of the scalp TCR repertoire.

As concerns this clone: No antigen is known for it. No much larger clone exists at a distance of one base, and base qualities are not known.

Taken with the paper, the label for time point translates to: around 4 weeks on oral tofacitinib. Read against the paper, the sample's treatment or condition label means: oral pan-JAK inhibitor, 5-10 mg twice daily. Peripheral blood and lesional scalp punch biopsies were obtained from patients with alopecia areata. After PBMCs were isolated by density centrifugation and stained for CD3, CD4 and CD8, a FACSAria was used to sort CD4+ and CD8+ T cells. V is cut by 7 bases and J by 1 base, and the space between the germline ends is 7 bases. The CDR3 contains 11 residues, cysteine and phenylalanine counted. Only CDR3 DNA is held: 33 bases, read in frame from base 1. CDR1 and CDR2 are drawn from the germline V gene: SQVTM, ANQGSEA. Library generation was performed with the immunoSEQ multiplex PCR assay. RNA was extracted from all samples and reverse transcribed into cDNA as template for TCR sequencing. SuperScript III was used to make first-strand cDNA, primed with a 2:1 mix of oligo-dT and random hexamers. A synthetic immune receptor repertoire was used to measure amplification bias, and any remaining bias was corrected computationally. From the authors' description of their analysis: Raw reads were preprocessed for error removal, and CDR3 was defined according to IMGT conventions as running from the conserved cysteine to phenylalanine. Clonality was computed as 1 minus the Shannon entropy, with the entropy normalized by log2 of the number of productive unique TCRs. CD4 or CD8 identity of scalp clones was inferred by cross-referencing scalp TCRbeta sequences with sorted blood CD4 and CD8 repertoires. The source is immuneACCESS, and TCRdb retained only in-frame sequences with V and J called. Part of the clones is not carried over; for the studies checked, unresolved V genes explain less than half of this, and the remainder is unexplained. The V and J calls and the clone size are those of that table, but D and trimming were determined from the DNA. The sample data list around 70,000 clones, and around 29% of these were observed just once. The leading ten clones occupy about 15% of the sample.

The material was CD8+ T cells sorted from blood, obtained at week 4, from a patient treated with tofacitinib. The rearrangement joined TRBV29-1 to TRBJ2-5; too little of a D gene remains to name it. The clonotype comes from a human donor with alopecia areata. The DNA sequence is as follows: TGCAGCGCATGGGGCCAAGAGACCCAGTACTTC. It translates to CSAWGQETQYF.